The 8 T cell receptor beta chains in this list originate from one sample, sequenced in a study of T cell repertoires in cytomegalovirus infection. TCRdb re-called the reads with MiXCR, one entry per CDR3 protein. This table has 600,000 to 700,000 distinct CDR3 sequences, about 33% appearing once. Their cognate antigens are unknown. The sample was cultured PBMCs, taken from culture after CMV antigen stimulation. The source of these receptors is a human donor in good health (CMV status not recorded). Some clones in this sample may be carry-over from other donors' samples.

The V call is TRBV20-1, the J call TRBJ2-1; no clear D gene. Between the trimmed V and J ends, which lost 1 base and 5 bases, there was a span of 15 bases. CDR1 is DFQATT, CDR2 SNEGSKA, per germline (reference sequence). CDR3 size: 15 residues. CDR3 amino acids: CSARGVKAYDNEQFF. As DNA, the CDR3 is TGCAGTGCTAGAGGTGTAAAGGCATATGACAATGAGCAGTTCTTC.

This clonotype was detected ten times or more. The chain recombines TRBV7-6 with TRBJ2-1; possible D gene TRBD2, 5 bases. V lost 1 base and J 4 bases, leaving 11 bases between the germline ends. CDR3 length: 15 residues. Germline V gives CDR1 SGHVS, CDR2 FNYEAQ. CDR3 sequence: CASSLVFSGYNEQFF. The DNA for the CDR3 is TGTGCCAGCAGCTTAGTATTCTCGGGGTACAATGAGCAGTTCTTC.

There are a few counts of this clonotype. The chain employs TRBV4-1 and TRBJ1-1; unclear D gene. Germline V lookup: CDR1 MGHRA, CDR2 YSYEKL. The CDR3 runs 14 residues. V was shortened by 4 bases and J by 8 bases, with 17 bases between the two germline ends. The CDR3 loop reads CASSPVQHYFEAFF. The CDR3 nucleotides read TGCGCCAGCAGCCCTGTTCAACACTATTTCGAAGCTTTCTTT.

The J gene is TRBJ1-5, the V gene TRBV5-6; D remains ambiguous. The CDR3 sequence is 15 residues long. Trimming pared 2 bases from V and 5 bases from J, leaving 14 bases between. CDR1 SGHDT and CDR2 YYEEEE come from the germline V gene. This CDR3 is CASSLPHSGYQPQHF. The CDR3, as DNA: TGTGCCAGCAGCTTACCTCACTCTGGATATCAGCCCCAGCATTTT. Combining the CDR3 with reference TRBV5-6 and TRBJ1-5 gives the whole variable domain DAGVTQSPTHLIKTRGQQVTLRCSPKSGHDTVSWYQQALGQGPQFIFQYYEEEERQRGNFPDRFSGHQFPNYSSELNVNALLLGDSALYLCASSLPHSGYQPQHFGDGTRLSIL.

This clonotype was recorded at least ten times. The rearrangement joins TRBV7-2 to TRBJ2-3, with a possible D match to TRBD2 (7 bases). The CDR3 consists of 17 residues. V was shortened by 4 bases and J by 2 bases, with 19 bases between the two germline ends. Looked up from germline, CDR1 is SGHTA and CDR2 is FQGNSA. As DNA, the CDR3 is TGTGCCAGCAGCTCAATCTTTTCCGGGGGGCACACAGATACGCAGTATTTT. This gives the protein CASSSIFSGGHTDTQYF.

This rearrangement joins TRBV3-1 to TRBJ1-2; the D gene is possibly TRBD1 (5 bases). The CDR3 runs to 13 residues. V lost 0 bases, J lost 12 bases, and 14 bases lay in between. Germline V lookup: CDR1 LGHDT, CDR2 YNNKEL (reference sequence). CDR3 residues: CASSQDARAADTF. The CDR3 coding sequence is TGTGCCAGCAGCCAAGATGCCAGGGCCGCTGACACCTTC.

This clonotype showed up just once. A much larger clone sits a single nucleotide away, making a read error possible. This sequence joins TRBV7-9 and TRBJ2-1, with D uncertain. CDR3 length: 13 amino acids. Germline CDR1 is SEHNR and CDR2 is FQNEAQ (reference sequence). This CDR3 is CVSQIISYNEQFF. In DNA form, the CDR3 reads TGTGTCAGCCAGATAATCTCCTACAATGAGCAGTTCTTC. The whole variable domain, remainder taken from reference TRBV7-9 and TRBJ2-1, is DTGVSQNPRHKITKRGQNVTFRCDPISEHNRLYWYRQTLGQGPEFLTYFQNEAQLEKSRLLSDRFSAERPKGSFSTLEIQRTEQGDSAMYLCVSQIISYNEQFFGPGTRLTVL.

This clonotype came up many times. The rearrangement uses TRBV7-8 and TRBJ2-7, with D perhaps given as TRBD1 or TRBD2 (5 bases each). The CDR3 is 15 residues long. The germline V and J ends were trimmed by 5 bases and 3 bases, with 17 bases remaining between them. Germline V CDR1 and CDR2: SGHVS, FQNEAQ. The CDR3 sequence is CASSPLGGKGYEQYF. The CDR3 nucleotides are TGTGCCAGCAGCCCCCTTGGGGGTAAAGGCTACGAGCAGTACTTC.